The clone carrying this TCR beta chain has a count of ten or more. Exclusion criteria comprised uncontrolled infection, other autoimmune disease, pregnancy or lactation. The data derive from a study of T cells in Graves' hyperthyroidism and ophthalmopathy. The investigators amplified TCR beta CDR3 regions from RNA transcripts. The HTBI primer set served for first-round RT-PCR of the TCR CDR3. MiXCR was run by TCRdb on the multiplex PCR reads, yielding one entry per CDR3 protein. Of fewer than 450,000 distinct CDR3 sequences in the sample, more than 13% were seen once. The germline V gene encodes CDR1 SNHLY and CDR2 FYNNEI. The length of the CDR3 is 12 residues. Germline trimming cut 8 bases from V and 13 bases from J; bases unmatched to any gene: 3.

This chain links TRBV2 with TRBJ2-1; TRBD2 agrees at 15 bases. This sequence was found in a man in his forties or fifties with Graves' ophthalmopathy. The source material was blood. The DNA for the CDR3 is TGTGCCAGCGGGACTAGCGGGAGGATTCAGTTCTTC. Its translation is CASGTSGRIQFF.